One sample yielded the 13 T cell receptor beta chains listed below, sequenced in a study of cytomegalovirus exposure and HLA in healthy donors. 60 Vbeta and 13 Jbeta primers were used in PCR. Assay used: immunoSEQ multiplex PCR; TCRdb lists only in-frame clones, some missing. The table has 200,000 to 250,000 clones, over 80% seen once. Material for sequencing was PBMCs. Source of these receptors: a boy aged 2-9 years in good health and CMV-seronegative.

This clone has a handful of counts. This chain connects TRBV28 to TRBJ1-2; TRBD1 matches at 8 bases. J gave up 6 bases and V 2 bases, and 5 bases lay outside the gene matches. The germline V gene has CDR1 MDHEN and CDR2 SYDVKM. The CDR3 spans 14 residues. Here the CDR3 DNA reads TGTGCCAGCAGTTTAGTAGGACAGGGTAATGGCTACACCTTC. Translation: CASSLVGQGNGYTF.

CDR3 in amino acids: CASSPSEGSLGYGYTF. DNA for the CDR3: TGTGCCAGCAGCCCCAGCGAAGGGAGTCTTGGGTATGGCTACACCTTC. The rearrangement uses TRBV5-8 and TRBJ1-2; D gene ambiguous. Germline CDR1 is SGHTS and CDR2 is YDEGEE. This CDR3 has 16 amino acids. The V end was cut by 4 bases, the J end by 5 bases, with 21 bases between.

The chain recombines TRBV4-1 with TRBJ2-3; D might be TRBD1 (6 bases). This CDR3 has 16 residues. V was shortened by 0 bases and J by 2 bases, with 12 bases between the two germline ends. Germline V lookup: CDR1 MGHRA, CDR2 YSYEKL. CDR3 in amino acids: CASSQDAGANTDTQYF. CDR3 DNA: TGCGCCAGCAGCCAAGACGCAGGGGCGAACACAGATACGCAGTATTTT.

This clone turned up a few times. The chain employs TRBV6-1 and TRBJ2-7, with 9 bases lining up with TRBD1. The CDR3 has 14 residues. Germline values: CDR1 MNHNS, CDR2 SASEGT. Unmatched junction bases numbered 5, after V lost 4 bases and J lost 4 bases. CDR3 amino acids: CASSAGTGIYEQYF. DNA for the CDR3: TGTGCCAGCAGTGCCGGGACAGGGATATACGAGCAGTACTTC.

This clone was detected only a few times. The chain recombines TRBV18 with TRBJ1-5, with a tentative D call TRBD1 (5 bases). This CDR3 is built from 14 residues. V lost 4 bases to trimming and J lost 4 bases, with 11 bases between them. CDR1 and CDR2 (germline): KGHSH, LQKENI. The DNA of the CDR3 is TGTGCCAGCTCACGAGGACAACAGAATCAGCCCCAGCATTTT. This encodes CASSRGQQNQPQHF. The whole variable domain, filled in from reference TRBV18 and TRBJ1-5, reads NAGVMQNPRHLVRRRGQEARLRCSPMKGHSHVYWYRQLPEEGLKFMVYLQKENIIDESGMPKERFSAEFPKEGPSILRIQQVVRGDSAAYFCASSRGQQNQPQHFGDGTRLSIL.

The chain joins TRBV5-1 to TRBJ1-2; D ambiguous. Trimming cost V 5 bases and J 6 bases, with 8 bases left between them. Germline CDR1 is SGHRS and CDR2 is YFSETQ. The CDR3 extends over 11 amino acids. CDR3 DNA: TGCGCCAGCAGGGTGAGGGATGGCTACACCTTC. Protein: CASRVRDGYTF.

CDR3 nucleotide sequence: TGTGCCAGCAGTCCAAGCGGGGGGAACTACAATGAGCAGTTCTTC. Encoded protein: CASSPSGGNYNEQFF. This chain links TRBV9 with TRBJ2-1; 9 bases align to TRBD2. The CDR3 consists of 15 residues. Germline V CDR1 and CDR2: SGDLS, YYNGEE. With V trimmed by 5 bases and J by 3 bases, 6 bases remained unmatched.

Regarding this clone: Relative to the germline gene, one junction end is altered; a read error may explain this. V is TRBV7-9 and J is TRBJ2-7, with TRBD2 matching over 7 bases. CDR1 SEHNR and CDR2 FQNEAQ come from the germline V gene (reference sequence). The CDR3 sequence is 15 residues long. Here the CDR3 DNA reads TGTTCCAGCAGCTTAGAGTTGGCGGGAGAGGGCGAGCAGTACTTC. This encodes CSSSLELAGEGEQYF.

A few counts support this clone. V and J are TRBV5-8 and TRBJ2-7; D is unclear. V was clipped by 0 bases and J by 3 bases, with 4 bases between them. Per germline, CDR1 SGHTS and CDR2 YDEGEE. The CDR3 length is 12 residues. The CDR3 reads CASSLDLYEQYF. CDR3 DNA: TGTGCCAGCAGCTTGGATCTCTACGAGCAGTACTTC.

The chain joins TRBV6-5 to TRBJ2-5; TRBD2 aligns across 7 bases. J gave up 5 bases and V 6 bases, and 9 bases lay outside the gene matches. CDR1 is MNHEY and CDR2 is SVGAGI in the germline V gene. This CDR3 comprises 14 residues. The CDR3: CASRIGGSWETQYF. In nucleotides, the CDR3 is TGTGCCAGCAGGATTGGCGGGAGTTGGGAGACCCAGTACTTC.

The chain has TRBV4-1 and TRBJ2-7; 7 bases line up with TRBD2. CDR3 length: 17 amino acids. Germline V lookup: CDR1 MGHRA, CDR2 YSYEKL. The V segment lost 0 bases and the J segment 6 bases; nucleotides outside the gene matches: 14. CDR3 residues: CASSQDMVLADSVEQYF. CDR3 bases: TGCGCCAGCAGCCAAGATATGGTCCTAGCGGACTCGGTCGAGCAGTACTTC.

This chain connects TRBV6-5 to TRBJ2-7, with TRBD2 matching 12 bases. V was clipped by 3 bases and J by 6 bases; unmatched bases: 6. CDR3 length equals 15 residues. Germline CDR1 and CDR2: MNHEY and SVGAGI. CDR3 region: CASSYTSGGPSEQYF. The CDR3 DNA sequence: TGTGCCAGCAGTTATACTAGCGGGGGGCCCAGCGAGCAGTACTTC.

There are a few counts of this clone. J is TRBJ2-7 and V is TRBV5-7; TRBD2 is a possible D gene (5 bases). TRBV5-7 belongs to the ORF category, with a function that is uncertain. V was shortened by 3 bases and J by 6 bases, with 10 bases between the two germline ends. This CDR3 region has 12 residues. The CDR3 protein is CASSSEDSEQYF. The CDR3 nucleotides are TGTGCCAGCAGCTCCGAGGACTCCGAGCAGTACTTC.